These 20 T cell receptor beta chains were sequenced from one sample in a study of blood T cell repertoires in COVID-19. Sequenced by immunoSEQ multiplex PCR; TCRdb stores in-frame clones only, minus some. The table shows some 460,000 clones, with around 88% occurring only once. The source material was peripheral blood. The receptors shown here come from a young woman with acute or convalescent COVID-19.

The chain recombines TRBV9 with TRBJ1-2; unclear D gene. Germline V lookup: CDR1 SGDLS, CDR2 YYNGEE. This CDR3 region has 11 residues. The V end lost 4 bases, the J end lost 6 bases, and 7 bases lay between the germline ends. The CDR3 DNA reads as TGTGCCAGCAGCTCTAGTGATGGCTACACCTTC. Protein product: CASSSSDGYTF.

The chain combines TRBV7-9 with TRBJ2-5, with 10 bases matching TRBD1. CDR3 length: 15 amino acids. Germline V gene lookup returns CDR1 SEHNR and CDR2 FQNEAQ (reference sequence). With 6 bases clipped from V and 3 bases from J, the junction kept 7 bases outside the gene matches. In DNA form, the CDR3 reads TGTGCCAGCAGTCCCCCCGGGACAGGGGAAGAGACCCAGTACTTC. Its translation is CASSPPGTGEETQYF.

The J gene is TRBJ2-1, the V gene TRBV12-3 or TRBV12-4; perhaps TRBD1 as D (5 bases). With 3 bases removed from V and 10 bases from J, the gap between germline ends came to 10 bases. The CDR3 runs 12 residues. The CDR3 loop reads CASSFGGAEQFF. DNA of the CDR3: TGTGCCAGCAGTTTCGGTGGGGCGGAGCAGTTCTTC.

The chain combines TRBV27 with TRBJ2-2; D is unclear. There are 13 residues in the CDR3. V was shortened by 4 bases and J by 7 bases, with 10 bases between the two germline ends. The germline V gene encodes CDR1 MNHEY and CDR2 SMNVEV (reference sequence). In nucleotides, the CDR3 is TGTGCCAGCAGTTCTTATAGTGGCGGGGAGCTGTTTTTT. Amino acids: CASSSYSGGELFF.

The CDR3 sequence is CASRGGIDTQYF. CDR3 DNA: TGTGCCAGCAGAGGGGGTATAGATACGCAGTATTTT. The rearrangement links TRBV5-6 to TRBJ2-3, with TRBD1 as a possible D gene (6 bases). The CDR3 is made up of 12 amino acids. Trimming left V 5 bases short and J 5 bases short, with 9 bases between. Germline-derived CDR1 and CDR2 are SGHDT and YYEEEE.

In its sample, this clone was seen a few times. The chain links TRBV7-9 to TRBJ1-2; 7 bases are a match to TRBD1. V gave up 4 bases and J gave up 4 bases; unmatched junction bases: 9. This CDR3 comprises 15 residues. Germline V lookup: CDR1 SEHNR, CDR2 FQNEAQ (reference sequence). The CDR3 DNA reads TGTGCCAGCAGCTCATCCGGACAGGTCGGCTATGGCTACACCTTC. Its protein is CASSSSGQVGYGYTF.

The chain couples TRBV10-3 to TRBJ1-1, with unresolved D. The V end lost 3 bases, the J end lost 4 bases, and 15 bases lay between the germline ends. Germline CDR1 is ENHRY and CDR2 is SYGVKD. The length of the CDR3 is 15 residues. CDR3 sequence reads: CAISEGWETGTEAFF. The CDR3 DNA sequence: TGTGCCATCAGTGAAGGGTGGGAGACGGGCACTGAAGCTTTCTTT.

The V and J genes are TRBV28 and TRBJ1-1, with 8 bases fitting TRBD1. Trimming cost V 3 bases and J 11 bases; bases outside gene matches: 5. The CDR3 loop spans 12 amino acids. Germline CDR1 MDHEN, CDR2 SYDVKM. The CDR3 coding sequence is TGTGCCAGCAGTTTGCAGGGGGCGCATGCTTTCTTT. This encodes CASSLQGAHAFF.

V usage is TRBV27 and J usage is TRBJ2-3, with TRBD1 as a possible D gene (6 bases). Germline V gives CDR1 MNHEY, CDR2 SMNVEV (reference sequence). The CDR3 loop spans 14 amino acids. V lost 3 bases and J lost 8, with 15 bases in between. The CDR3 DNA reads as TGTGCCAGCAGTTTGACCGACAGGCTCGGTACGCAGTATTTT. It yields the protein CASSLTDRLGTQYF.

V and J are TRBV6-5 and TRBJ1-4; the D gene is possibly TRBD1 (6 bases). Trimming removed 4 bases at V and 2 bases at J, with 11 bases between. The length of the CDR3 is 15 residues. Germline V gives CDR1 MNHEY, CDR2 SVGAGI. CDR3 in amino acids: CASSFSGATNEKLFF. The CDR3 region has the DNA TGTGCCAGCAGTTTCTCGGGGGCGACTAATGAAAAACTGTTTTTT.

This clone was recorded once. This chain uses TRBV24-1 with TRBJ2-3; 12 bases line up with TRBD2. CDR3 size: 17 residues. V trimming: 3 bases; J trimming: 3 bases; junction bases outside the gene matches: 6. The germline V gene has CDR1 KGHDR and CDR2 SFDVKD. The CDR3 DNA follows: TGTGCCACCAGTGATCCCCTAGCGGGGGGGCCGACAGATACGCAGTATTTT. Amino acids: CATSDPLAGGPTDTQYF.

The rearrangement uses TRBV18 and TRBJ1-1; possible D gene TRBD1, 5 bases. The CDR3 length is 14 residues. From germline, CDR1 is KGHSH and CDR2 LQKENI. The V end was cut by 2 bases, the J end by 7 bases, with 14 bases between. CDR3 sequence: CASSPYADSIEAFF. Written as DNA, the CDR3 is TGTGCCAGCTCACCATACGCTGACAGTATTGAAGCTTTCTTT.

This sequence joins TRBV6-5 and TRBJ2-3; 10 bases are a match to TRBD1. V was pared by 6 bases and J by 4 bases, with 4 bases of the junction left unmatched. The CDR3 has 14 residues. CDR1 is MNHEY and CDR2 is SVGAGI in the germline V gene. The CDR3 sequence: CASRPGTGADTQYF. The CDR3, as DNA: TGTGCCAGCAGACCCGGGACAGGGGCAGATACGCAGTATTTT.

The chain links TRBV6-5 to TRBJ2-7; 8 bases match TRBD1. With 8 bases clipped from V and 3 bases from J, the junction kept 9 bases outside the gene matches. The CDR3 has 14 amino acids. CDR1 and CDR2 (germline): MNHEY, SVGAGI. CDR3 amino acids: CASSSRDRLYEQYF. The CDR3 coding sequence is TGTGCCAGCTCTTCCCGGGACAGGCTCTACGAGCAGTACTTC.

The chain carries TRBV19 and TRBJ1-6, with TRBD1 as a possible D gene (6 bases). Per the germline V gene, CDR1 is LNHDA and CDR2 is SQIVND (reference sequence). The CDR3 is made up of 16 amino acids. V was cut by 5 bases and J by 8 bases, with 19 bases left in between. CDR3 residues: CASSQQGGLYDSPLHF. CDR3 nucleotides: TGTGCCAGTAGTCAACAGGGAGGGCTATACGATTCACCCCTCCACTTT.

This chain links TRBV7-3 with TRBJ2-3; TRBD1 might be the D (5 bases). CDR1 SGHTA and CDR2 FQGTGA come from the germline V gene. V dropped 2 bases and J dropped 9 bases, with 9 bases sitting between them. This CDR3 contains 12 residues. The CDR3 DNA reads TGTGCCAGCAGCTTACTAAGGGGAACGCAGTATTTT. This translates into CASSLLRGTQYF.

The chain links TRBV4-1 to TRBJ2-1, with 9 bases identical to TRBD1. V was pared by 1 base and J by 9 bases, with 10 bases of the junction left unmatched. The CDR3 is 16 amino acids. Looked up from germline, CDR1 is MGHRA and CDR2 is YSYEKL. This CDR3 is CASSQGDRGFFSEQFF. CDR3 sequence (DNA): TGCGCCAGCAGCCAAGGAGACAGGGGGTTCTTTAGTGAGCAGTTCTTC.

This chain uses TRBV6-1 with TRBJ2-5; possibly TRBD2 for D (6 bases). Germline values: CDR1 MNHNS, CDR2 SASEGT. CDR3 size: 16 residues. Trimming took off 4 bases at V and 5 bases at J, with 20 bases between the two ends. Here the CDR3 DNA reads TGTGCCAGCAGTGTGAGGAGGGTAAGCCGGGCGGAGACCCAGTACTTC. It translates to CASSVRRVSRAETQYF.

The chain employs TRBV19 and TRBJ1-5; possibly TRBD1 for D (5 bases). Trimming took 3 bases from V and 3 from J, leaving 24 bases between them. The CDR3 consists of 19 residues. Germline V gives CDR1 LNHDA, CDR2 SQIVND (reference sequence). The CDR3 nucleotides are TGTGCCAGTAGTATTAAACGGCAGGGTGGATCCTATACCAATCAGCCCCAGCATTTT. This codes for CASSIKRQGGSYTNQPQHF. Full variable domain (remainder filled in from reference TRBV19 and TRBJ1-5): DGGITQSPKYLFRKEGQNVTLSCEQNLNHDAMYWYRQDPGQGLRLIYYSQIVNDFQKGDIAEGYSVSREKKESFPLTVTSAQKNPTAFYLCASSIKRQGGSYTNQPQHFGDGTRLSIL.

The chain couples TRBV6-6 to TRBJ1-4; weak D call: TRBD1 (5 bases). Looked up from germline, CDR1 is MNHNY and CDR2 is SVGAGI (reference sequence). Trimming stripped 2 bases from V and 6 bases from J, with 13 bases between. The CDR3 covers 15 residues. CDR3 DNA sequence: TGTGCCAGCAGTTACCCCGGCAGGGATTATGAAAAACTGTTTTTT. Translated, it gives CASSYPGRDYEKLFF.